The source of this TCR beta chain is a study of monozygotic twins with inflammatory bowel disease. This CDR3 spans 18 amino acids. The germline CDR1 and CDR2 sequences are MDHEN and SYDVKM. Regarding this clonotype: Antigen specificity is unknown.

TCRdb re-analyzed the 5' RACE reads; it lists each CDR3 protein once, without DNA. In all, the sample yields 300,000 to 350,000 distinct CDR3 sequences. Broader study findings: Among IBD patients, TCRbeta diversity (inverse Simpson) was lower than in healthy co-twins.

The rearrangement joins TRBV28 to TRBJ2-7; without DNA, the TCRdb call of TRBD2 cannot be checked. The specimen was blood. The TCR sequence derives from a human donor with ulcerative colitis or Crohn's disease, or a healthy co-twin of an affected twin (not recorded which). The CDR3 reads CASSQGTSGGIISYEQYF.